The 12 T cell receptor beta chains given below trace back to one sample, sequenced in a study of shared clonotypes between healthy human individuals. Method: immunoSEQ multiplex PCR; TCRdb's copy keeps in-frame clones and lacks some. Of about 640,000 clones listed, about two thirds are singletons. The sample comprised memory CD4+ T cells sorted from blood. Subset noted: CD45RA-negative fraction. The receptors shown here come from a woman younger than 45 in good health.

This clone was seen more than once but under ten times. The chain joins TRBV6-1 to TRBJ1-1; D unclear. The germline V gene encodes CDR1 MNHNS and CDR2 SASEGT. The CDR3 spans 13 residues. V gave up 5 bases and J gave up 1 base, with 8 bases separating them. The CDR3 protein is CASSITENTEAFF. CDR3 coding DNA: TGTGCCAGCAGTATAACAGAGAACACTGAAGCTTTCTTT.

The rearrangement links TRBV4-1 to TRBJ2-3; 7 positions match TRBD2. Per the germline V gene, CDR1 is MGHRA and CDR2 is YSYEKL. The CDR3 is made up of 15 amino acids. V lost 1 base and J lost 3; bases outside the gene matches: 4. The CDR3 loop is CASSQGAGVTDTQYF. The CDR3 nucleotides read TGCGCCAGCAGCCAAGGGGCGGGAGTGACAGATACGCAGTATTTT.

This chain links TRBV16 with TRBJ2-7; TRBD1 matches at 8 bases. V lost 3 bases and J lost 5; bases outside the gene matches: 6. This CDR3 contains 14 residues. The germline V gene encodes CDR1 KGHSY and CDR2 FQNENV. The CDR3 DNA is TGTGCCAGCAGCCACAGACAGGGGATGAACGAGCAGTACTTC. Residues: CASSHRQGMNEQYF.

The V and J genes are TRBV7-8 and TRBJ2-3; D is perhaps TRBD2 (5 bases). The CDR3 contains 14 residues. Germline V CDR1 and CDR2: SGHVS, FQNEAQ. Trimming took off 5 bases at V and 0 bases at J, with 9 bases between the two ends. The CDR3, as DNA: TGTGCCAGCAGCCTTCGCGGGAGCACAGATACGCAGTATTTT. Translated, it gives CASSLRGSTDTQYF.

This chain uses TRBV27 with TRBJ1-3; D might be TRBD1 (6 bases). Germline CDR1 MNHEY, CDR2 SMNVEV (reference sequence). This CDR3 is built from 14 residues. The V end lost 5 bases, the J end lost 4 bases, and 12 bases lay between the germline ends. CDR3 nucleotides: TGTGCCAGCAGTAATACAGGGACGGGAAACACCATATATTTT. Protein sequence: CASSNTGTGNTIYF.

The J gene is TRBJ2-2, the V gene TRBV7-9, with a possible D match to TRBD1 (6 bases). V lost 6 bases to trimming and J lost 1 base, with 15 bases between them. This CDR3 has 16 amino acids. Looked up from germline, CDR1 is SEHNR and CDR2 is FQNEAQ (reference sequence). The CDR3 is CASRVTGTLNTGELFF. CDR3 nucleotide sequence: TGTGCCAGCAGGGTGACCGGGACATTGAACACCGGGGAGCTGTTTTTT.

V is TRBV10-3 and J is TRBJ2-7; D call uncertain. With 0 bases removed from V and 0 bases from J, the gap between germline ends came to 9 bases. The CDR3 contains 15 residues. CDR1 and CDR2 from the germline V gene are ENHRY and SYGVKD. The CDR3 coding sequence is TGTGCCATCAGTGAGTCAGGCGCGTACTCCTACGAGCAGTACTTC. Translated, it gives CAISESGAYSYEQYF.

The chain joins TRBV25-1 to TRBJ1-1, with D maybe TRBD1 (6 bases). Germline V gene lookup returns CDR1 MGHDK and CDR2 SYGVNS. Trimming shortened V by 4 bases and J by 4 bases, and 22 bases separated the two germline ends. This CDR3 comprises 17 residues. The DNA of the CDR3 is TGTGCCAGCAGTGGAGGCGTTCGAGTTGGGACACGCACTGAAGCTTTCTTT. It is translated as CASSGGVRVGTRTEAFF.

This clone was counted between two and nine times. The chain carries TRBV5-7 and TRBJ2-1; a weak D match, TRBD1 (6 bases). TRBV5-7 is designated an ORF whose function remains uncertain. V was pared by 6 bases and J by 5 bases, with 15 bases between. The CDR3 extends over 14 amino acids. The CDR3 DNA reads TGTGCCAGCACCTACAGGGAACTCAACAATGAGCAGTTCTTC. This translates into CASTYRELNNEQFF.

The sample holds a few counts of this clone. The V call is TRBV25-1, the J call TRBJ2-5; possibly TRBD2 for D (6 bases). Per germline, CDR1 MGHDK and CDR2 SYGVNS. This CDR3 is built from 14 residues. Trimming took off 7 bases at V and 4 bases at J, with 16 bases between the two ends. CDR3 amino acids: CASTDRGRGETQYF. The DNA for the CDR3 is TGTGCCAGCACCGACAGAGGGCGGGGAGAGACCCAGTACTTC. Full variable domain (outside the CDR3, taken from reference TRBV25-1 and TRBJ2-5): EADIYQTPRYLVIGTGKKITLECSQTMGHDKMYWYQQDPGMELHLIHYSYGVNSTEKGDLSSESTVSRIRTEHFPLTLESARPSHTSQYLCASTDRGRGETQYFGPGTRLLVL.

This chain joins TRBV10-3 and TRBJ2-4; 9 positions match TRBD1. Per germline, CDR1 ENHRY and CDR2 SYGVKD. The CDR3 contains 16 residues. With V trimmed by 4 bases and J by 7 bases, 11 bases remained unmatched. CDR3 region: CAISGPGQGSVNIQYF. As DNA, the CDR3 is TGTGCCATCAGTGGTCCGGGACAGGGTAGTGTGAACATTCAGTACTTC.

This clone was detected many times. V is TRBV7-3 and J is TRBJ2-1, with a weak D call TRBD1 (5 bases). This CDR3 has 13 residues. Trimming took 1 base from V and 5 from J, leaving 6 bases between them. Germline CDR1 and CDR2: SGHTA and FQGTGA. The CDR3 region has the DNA TGTGCCAGCAGCTTAAACAGGAACAATGAGCAGTTCTTC. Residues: CASSLNRNNEQFF.